The 22 T cell receptor beta chains given below trace back to one sample, sequenced in a study of cytomegalovirus exposure and HLA in healthy donors. 60 Vbeta and 13 Jbeta primers were used in PCR. TCRdb's copy holds only in-frame clones and misses some; the assay was immunoSEQ multiplex PCR. The sample has 100,000 to 150,000 clones; approximately 75% are singletons. The sequenced sample consisted of PBMCs. These receptors were obtained from a woman aged 40 to 50 in good health and CMV-seropositive.

J is TRBJ1-5 and V is TRBV4-1; D perhaps matches TRBD1 (6 bases). Looked up from germline, CDR1 is MGHRA and CDR2 is YSYEKL. The CDR3 is 18 residues long. The ends were cut back, 0 bases at V and 0 bases at J, with 15 bases in the middle. The CDR3 loop reads CASSQDERRGVSNQPQHF. The CDR3 DNA reads as TGCGCCAGCAGCCAAGATGAGCGCAGGGGCGTTAGCAATCAGCCCCAGCATTTT.

This clone is a singleton in its sample. V usage is TRBV18 and J usage is TRBJ2-7, with 8 bases aligning to TRBD2. The junction had 8 bases not matched to a gene; V was cut back by 4 bases and J by 3 bases. The CDR3 covers 15 residues. The germline gives CDR1 KGHSH, CDR2 LQKENI. The CDR3 DNA is TGTGCCAGCTCACGGGGCGGCGGGGGGTACTACGAGCAGTACTTC. Protein product: CASSRGGGGYYEQYF.

Turning to this clone: The junction differs from germline at one of its ends, possibly a read error. This sequence joins TRBV9 and TRBJ1-5; perhaps TRBD1 as D (5 bases). The CDR3 consists of 14 residues. Germline CDR1 is SGDLS and CDR2 is YYNGEE. As DNA, the CDR3 is TGTACCAGCAGCCAGGGTTCACCGAATCAGCCCCAGCATTTT. This codes for CTSSQGSPNQPQHF.

The rearrangement links TRBV5-6 to TRBJ2-2; 7 positions match TRBD2. CDR1 is SGHDT, CDR2 YYEEEE, per germline. The CDR3 is 16 amino acids. After removal of 4 bases from V and 0 bases from J, the junction contained 6 bases not matched to a gene. CDR3 DNA sequence: TGTGCCAGCAGCGCACTAGCGACTCCGAACACCGGGGAGCTGTTTTTT. This codes for CASSALATPNTGELFF.

The genes are TRBV4-1 and TRBJ1-2; 10 bases match TRBD1. V lost 4 bases to trimming and J lost 3 bases; unmatched junction nucleotides: 5. The CDR3 runs 15 residues. CDR1 is MGHRA and CDR2 is YSYEKL in the germline V gene. Written as DNA, the CDR3 is TGCGCCAGCAGCCCCTCGACAGGGGGCGACTATGGCTACACCTTC. It encodes CASSPSTGGDYGYTF.

J is TRBJ1-2 and V is TRBV15; unclear D gene. From germline, CDR1 is LNHNV and CDR2 YYDKDF (reference sequence). This CDR3 is built from 16 residues. V was cut by 0 bases and J by 6 bases, with 17 bases left in between. The CDR3 protein is CATSRDPFPGSDGYTF. The CDR3 region has the DNA TGTGCCACCAGCAGAGACCCCTTTCCGGGGTCGGATGGCTACACCTTC.

V and J are TRBV19 and TRBJ1-1; D not certain. Germline lookup yields CDR1 LNHDA and CDR2 SQIVND (reference sequence). This CDR3 spans 11 amino acids. Trimming pared 5 bases from V and 3 bases from J, leaving 4 bases between. This chain's CDR3 is CASSSDTEAFF. The CDR3 DNA follows: TGTGCCAGTAGTTCGGACACTGAAGCTTTCTTT.

The V and J genes are TRBV29-1 and TRBJ1-2; D unresolved. The germline V gene has CDR1 SQVTM and CDR2 ANQGSEA. This CDR3 region has 13 residues. Trimming shortened V by 1 base and J by 2 bases, and 8 bases separated the two germline ends. The chain's CDR3 is CSVEADGNYGYTF. In nucleotides, the CDR3 is TGCAGCGTTGAAGCCGACGGGAACTATGGCTACACCTTC.

The chain has TRBV5-5 and TRBJ2-3; D remains ambiguous. Germline values: CDR1 SGHKS, CDR2 YYEKEE (reference sequence). This CDR3 is built from 12 residues. V was trimmed by 2 bases and J by 3 bases, leaving 4 bases between them. The chain's CDR3 is CASSFQTDTQYF. CDR3 sequence (DNA): TGTGCCAGCAGCTTTCAAACAGATACGCAGTATTTT.

V gene TRBV6-6 combines with J gene TRBJ2-3; 9 bases are shared with TRBD2. The ends lost 6 bases at V and 6 bases at J; junction bases unmatched: 10. The CDR3 loop spans 15 amino acids. Germline V gene data show CDR1 as MNHNY and CDR2 as SVGAGI (reference sequence). CDR3 region: CASRSAGGDADTQYF. In DNA, the CDR3 is TGTGCCAGCAGATCAGCGGGGGGCGACGCTGATACGCAGTATTTT.

The V gene is TRBV28, the J gene TRBJ1-1; D is perhaps TRBD1 (6 bases). The CDR3 extends over 13 amino acids. CDR1 is MDHEN, CDR2 SYDVKM, per germline. V lost 7 bases to trimming and J lost 8 bases, with 17 bases between them. CDR3 in amino acids: CASTLPGASEAFF. The CDR3 DNA reads as TGTGCCAGCACTCTCCCAGGGGCCTCCGAAGCTTTCTTT. Complete variable domain (other parts from reference TRBV28 and TRBJ1-1): DVKVTQSSRYLVKRTGEKVFLECVQDMDHENMFWYRQDPGLGLRLIYFSYDVKMKEKGDIPEGYSVSREKKERFSLILESASTNQTSMYLCASTLPGASEAFFGQGTRLTVV.

Notes on this clone: Other DNA sequences from this sample encode an identical CDR3 as well. V and J are TRBV29-1 and TRBJ1-3, with TRBD1 as a possible D gene (5 bases). Germline V gives CDR1 SQVTM, CDR2 ANQGSEA. The CDR3 has 10 amino acids. The CDR3 bases are TGCGCGGGGGGTGGAAACACCATATATTTT. Encoded protein: CAGGGNTIYF. The whole variable domain, filled in from reference TRBV29-1 and TRBJ1-3, reads SAVISQKPSRDICQRGTSLTIQCQVDSQVTMMFWYRQQPGQSLTLIATANQGSEATYESGFVIDKFPISRPNLTFSTLTVSNMSPEDSSIYLCAGGGNTIYFGEGSWLTVV.

The CDR3 loop reads CASSPGTGLVSGNTIYF. The DNA of the CDR3 is TGCGCCAGCAGCCCGGGGACAGGGTTAGTCTCTGGAAACACCATATATTTT. The chain carries TRBV4-1 and TRBJ1-3; TRBD1 aligns across 9 bases. Germline-derived CDR1 and CDR2 are MGHRA and YSYEKL. V was pared by 4 bases and J by 0 bases, with 7 bases of the junction left unmatched. The CDR3 extends over 17 amino acids.

The genes are TRBV27 and TRBJ1-1; 8 bases agree with TRBD1. Germline values: CDR1 MNHEY, CDR2 SMNVEV (reference sequence). V lost 3 bases to trimming and J lost 4 bases; unmatched junction nucleotides: 1. The CDR3 loop spans 13 amino acids. The CDR3 loop reads CASSFTGGTEAFF. CDR3 sequence (DNA): TGTGCCAGCAGTTTCACAGGGGGCACTGAAGCTTTCTTT.

A single count supports this clone. The chain links TRBV5-4 to TRBJ2-5, with TRBD1 identical over 7 bases. J gave up 2 bases and V 0 bases, and 4 bases lay outside the gene matches. Germline CDR1 SGHNT, CDR2 YYREEE (reference sequence). The CDR3 is 15 residues long. Written as DNA, the CDR3 is TGTGCCAGCAGCTTGGGAGACAGGGCGCAAGAGACCCAGTACTTC. Its translation is CASSLGDRAQETQYF.

CDR3 sequence: CASRRQGAYEQYF. The CDR3 nucleotides are TGTGCCAGCAGGCGACAGGGGGCCTACGAGCAGTACTTC. The chain uses TRBV6-1 and TRBJ2-7, with 9 bases identical to TRBD1. In germline, CDR1 is MNHNS, CDR2 SASEGT. V shed 6 bases and J 2 bases; nucleotides not matched to a gene: 2. This CDR3 comprises 13 residues.

This clone was picked up a small number of times. The rearrangement links TRBV27 to TRBJ2-7, with 12 bases that match TRBD2. The CDR3 length is 15 residues. CDR1 is MNHEY and CDR2 is SMNVEV in the germline V gene (reference sequence). V shed 6 bases and J 1 base; nucleotides not matched to a gene: 4. CDR3 sequence (DNA): TGTGCCAGCAGCTTACTAGCGGGAGGATCCTACGAGCAGTACTTC. It encodes CASSLLAGGSYEQYF.

The gene calls are TRBV5-4 and TRBJ2-5, with 11 bases aligning to TRBD1. Germline CDR1 reads SGHNT; CDR2 reads YYREEE (reference sequence). This CDR3 comprises 15 residues. V was pared by 4 bases and J by 8 bases, with 10 bases of the junction left unmatched. The DNA of the CDR3 is TGTGCCAGCAGCCCGGACAGGGGGCGTCGGGAAACCCAGTACTTC. This gives the protein CASSPDRGRRETQYF.

This clone was detected once. The chain joins TRBV28 to TRBJ2-7, with TRBD2 matching 13 bases. Trimming removed 6 bases from V and 7 bases from J; junction bases left unmatched: 6. Germline assignment: CDR1 MDHEN and CDR2 SYDVKM. The CDR3 consists of 14 residues. CDR3 sequence reads: CASRGTSGVWEQYF. Here the CDR3 DNA reads TGTGCCAGCAGGGGGACTAGCGGGGTATGGGAGCAGTACTTC. Supplemented by reference TRBV28 and TRBJ2-7, the full variable domain reads DVKVTQSSRYLVKRTGEKVFLECVQDMDHENMFWYRQDPGLGLRLIYFSYDVKMKEKGDIPEGYSVSREKKERFSLILESASTNQTSMYLCASRGTSGVWEQYFGPGTRLTVT.

Worth noting for this clone: Sequence at one end of the junction differs from germline and may be a read error. The J gene is TRBJ2-5, the V gene TRBV7-7; TRBD1 is a possible D gene (6 bases). The better agreement between TRBJ2-7 and the DNA end casts doubt on the J call. There are 13 residues in the CDR3. Per germline, CDR1 SSHAT and CDR2 FNYEAQ (reference sequence). This chain's CDR3 is CASSLEGGYEQYF. In DNA form, the CDR3 reads TGTGCTAGCAGCTTAGAAGGGGGCTACGAGCAGTACTTC.

The chain couples TRBV27 to TRBJ2-5, with 8 bases aligning to TRBD2. The J call is uncertain, as TRBJ2-7 better fits the DNA end. Germline V gene data show CDR1 as MNHEY and CDR2 as SMNVEV (reference sequence). This CDR3 comprises 15 residues. The CDR3: CASSRARGAVYEQYF. In DNA, the CDR3 is TGTGCCAGCAGCCGGGCGCGGGGGGCAGTGTACGAGCAGTACTTC.

This clone has just a few counts. This rearrangement joins TRBV19 to TRBJ1-5; 10 nucleotides align to TRBD1. The V gene end was trimmed by 4 bases and the J gene end by 5 bases; junction bases not matched to a gene: 8. Germline CDR1 LNHDA, CDR2 SQIVND (reference sequence). The CDR3 spans 16 residues. CDR3 DNA sequence: TGTGCCAGTAGTACTTCCCGGGACAGGGGCCATCAGCCCCAGCATTTT. Translation: CASSTSRDRGHQPQHF. Full variable domain (remainder filled in from reference TRBV19 and TRBJ1-5): DGGITQSPKYLFRKEGQNVTLSCEQNLNHDAMYWYRQDPGQGLRLIYYSQIVNDFQKGDIAEGYSVSREKKESFPLTVTSAQKNPTAFYLCASSTSRDRGHQPQHFGDGTRLSIL.